This T cell receptor (beta chain) was recorded in a study of patients and donors after allogeneic stem cell transplantation. TCRdb analysed the RT-PCR reads with MiXCR anew, one entry per CDR3 protein. The sample lists 25,000 to 35,000 distinct CDR3 sequences, around 7% occurring once. At least ten counts were recorded for this clonotype. The germline CDR1 and CDR2 sequences are MDHEN and SYDVKM. Deletions cut 2 bases from V and 1 base from J, with 6 bases between. The CDR3 has 14 amino acids. The V gene is TRBV28, the J gene TRBJ1-5; D is possibly TRBD1 (5 bases). Sequencing used blood, either unsorted or a sorted T cell fraction (not recorded which). This sequence originates from a human donor who was either an allogeneic HSCT recipient or a stem cell or donor lymphocyte infusion donor (not recorded which). It is not recorded whose cells these are; they may come from a transplant donor. CDR3 in amino acids: CASSLGDSNQPQHF. Here the CDR3 DNA reads TGTGCCAGCAGTTTAGGGGACAGCAATCAGCCCCAGCATTTT.